This is a list of T cell receptor beta chains from one sample in a study of cytomegalovirus exposure and HLA in healthy donors. The data were produced by immunoSEQ multiplex PCR, yet TCRdb's version contains in-frame clones alone and is incomplete. The repertoire holds 200,000 or so clones, roughly 80% seen once, with 2.1% in the top ten. Sequencing was done on a sample of PBMCs. The receptors were sampled from a woman in her twenties or thirties in good health and CMV-seropositive. Both conserved end residues are part of each CDR3. D genes are given only for firm matches. Size tells how often a clone was seen (once, few, many) or the class of an expanded clone, and some rows leave it out.

V,J,D,size,CDR3,DNA
TRBV25-1,TRBJ1-5,-,-,CASSGGIHQPQHF,TGTGCCAGCAGTGGAGGGATACACCAGCCCCAGCATTTT
TRBV30,TRBJ2-7,TRBD1,-,CAWKSLGTGRVYAQYF,TGTGCCTGGAAATCCCTGGGGACAGGGAGGGTCTACGCGCAGTACTTC
TRBV7-2,TRBJ2-4,TRBD1,-,CASSLTPGQGGIQYF,TGTGCCAGCAGCCTGACCCCGGGACAGGGCGGAATTCAGTACTTC
TRBV7-9,TRBJ2-7,-,-,CASSLGPGSYEQYF,TGTGCCAGCAGCTTAGGTCCGGGCTCCTACGAGCAGTACTTC
TRBV29-1,TRBJ2-2,-,-,CSAQDNRMLKAGELFF,TGCAGCGCCCAGGATAATAGGATGCTCAAGGCCGGGGAGCTGTTTTTT
TRBV6-1,TRBJ2-3,TRBD2,-,CASSSGFTDTQYF,TGTGCCTCATCTAGCGGATTCACAGATACGCAGTATTTT
TRBV7-2,TRBJ2-3,TRBD2,once,CASGGGASADTQYF,TGTGCCAGCGGCGGGGGGGCCAGCGCAGATACGCAGTATTTT
TRBV9,TRBJ2-2,-,-,CASSVESAANTGELFF,TGTGCCAGCAGCGTAGAGAGCGCGGCGAACACCGGGGAGCTGTTTTTT
TRBV5-1,TRBJ2-7,TRBD1,-,CASRGQGNYEQYF,TGCGCCAGCAGGGGACAGGGCAACTACGAGCAGTACTTC
TRBV19,TRBJ1-5,TRBD1,-,CASRGQGGQPQHF,TGTGCCAGTAGGGGACAGGGCGGGCAGCCCCAGCATTTT
TRBV6-1,TRBJ2-5,-,-,CASSRRNLGETQYF,TGTGCCAGCAGTCGTCGTAACCTCGGGGAGACCCAGTACTTC
TRBV19,TRBJ2-5,TRBD2,once,CASSIGGKETQYF,TGTGCCAGTAGTATCGGGGGGAAAGAGACCCAGTACTTC
TRBV5-1,TRBJ2-7,TRBD2,few,CASSHLTSGSNEQYF,TGCGCCAGCAGCCACCTGACTAGCGGGAGTAACGAGCAGTACTTC
TRBV15,TRBJ2-7,TRBD2,few,CATSRELAGVEQYF,TGTGCCACCAGCAGAGAACTAGCGGGAGTCGAGCAGTACTTC
TRBV2,TRBJ2-1,TRBD2,few,CASARLAGVGNEQFF,TGTGCCAGCGCCCGACTAGCGGGAGTCGGCAATGAGCAGTTCTTC
TRBV11-1,TRBJ2-1,-,few,CASSLGRGADEQFF,TGTGCCAGCAGCTTAGGTCGGGGGGCCGATGAGCAGTTCTTC
TRBV7-3,TRBJ2-6,-,-,CASSFRPPLGSGANVLTF,TGTGCCAGCAGCTTCAGGCCCCCCCTTGGCTCTGGGGCCAACGTCCTGACTTTC
TRBV5-6,TRBJ1-6,TRBD1,-,CASSPRLTGDNSPLHF,TGTGCCAGCAGCCCCCGCCTGACAGGGGATAATTCACCCCTCCACTTT
TRBV7-2,TRBJ2-5,-,-,CASSRGPQETQYF,TGTGCCAGCAGCAGGGGTCCCCAAGAGACCCAGTACTTC
TRBV18,TRBJ2-1,TRBD2,-,CASSPSLADYNEQFF,TGTGCCAGCTCACCATCCCTAGCGGATTACAATGAGCAGTTCTTC
TRBV5-1,TRBJ1-5,-,once,CASSLGPFSDQPQHF,TGCGCCAGCAGCTTGGGGCCTTTTAGCGATCAGCCCCAGCATTTT
TRBV7-9,TRBJ2-5,-,once,CASSPRTVQETQYF,TGTGCCAGCAGCCCCCGGACAGTCCAAGAGACCCAGTACTTC
TRBV2,TRBJ1-1,-,-,CASSRGLNTEAFF,TGTGCCAGCAGCAGGGGCCTGAACACTGAAGCTTTCTTT
TRBV28,TRBJ1-2,-,once,CASTGTHYGYTF,TGTGCCAGCACCGGGACACACTATGGCTACACCTTC
TRBV19,TRBJ1-5,-,-,CASTGQINQPQHF,TGTGCCAGTACCGGACAGATCAATCAGCCCCAGCATTTT
TRBV28,TRBJ2-7,TRBD2,-,CASRPTSGTFHEQYF,TGTGCCAGCAGGCCGACTAGCGGGACTTTTCACGAGCAGTACTTC
TRBV5-1,TRBJ1-2,-,-,CASSFSGDGYTF,TGCGCCAGCAGCTTTTCAGGGGATGGCTACACCTTC
TRBV30,TRBJ2-5,-,-,CAWSVLGREQYF,TGTGCCTGGAGTGTATTGGGCCGGGAGCAGTACTTC
TRBV18,TRBJ2-3,-,-,CASSPIPTLYF,TGTGCCAGCTCACCAATCCCTACTCTGTATTTT
TRBV5-8,TRBJ2-5,TRBD2,-,CASSSGTSGSETQYF,TGTGCCAGCAGCTCCGGGACTAGCGGGAGTGAGACCCAGTACTTC
TRBV6-1,TRBJ1-1,TRBD1,few,CASSLGQAYTEAFF,TGTGCCAGCAGTTTAGGACAGGCCTACACTGAAGCTTTCTTT
TRBV5-6,TRBJ2-7,-,-,CASSFVDRSHEQYF,TGTGCCAGCAGCTTCGTAGACAGGTCCCACGAGCAGTACTTC
TRBV28,TRBJ2-2,-,-,CASSSPPTGSTGELFF,TGTGCCAGCAGTTCCCCTCCGACAGGATCGACCGGGGAGCTGTTTTTT
TRBV9,TRBJ2-1,-,-,CASSLGQQSSYNEQFF,TGTGCCAGCAGCCTCGGACAGCAAAGCTCCTACAATGAGCAGTTCTTC
TRBV30,TRBJ2-1,-,-,CAWSALSSYNEQFF,TGTGCCTGGAGTGCATTGAGCTCCTACAATGAGCAGTTCTTC